The clone carrying this TCR beta chain came up once. Participants spanned ages roughly 18 to 90 years and resided in fewer than 30 US areas. Participants had their cohort set by participant-reported clinical history. Authors' methods: By means of reference gene primer amplification, nucleated cell counts were estimated. Only in-frame clones appear in the TCRdb table, and some are missing; sequencing was by immunoSEQ multiplex PCR. From that table come the V and J calls and clone size; the DNA was used to work out D and trimming. The sample shows about 400,000 clones, approximately 88% of them seen only once. CDR3 length: 15 amino acids. Trimming took off 4 bases at V and 2 bases at J, with 10 bases between the two ends. CDR1 and CDR2 from the germline V gene are KGHDR and SFDVKD. These data belong to a study of blood T cell repertoires in COVID-19. Study context: Researchers got acute and convalescent COVID-19 samples from the United States, Italy and Spain.

The sequenced sample was PBMCs or T cells enriched from blood (not recorded which). This TCR came from a woman in her 40s with acute COVID-19. The genes are TRBV24-1 and TRBJ2-2; D gene uncertain. CDR3 sequence: CATSEPRRNTGELFF. The CDR3 DNA reads as TGTGCCACCAGTGAGCCACGGAGAAACACCGGGGAGCTGTTTTTT.